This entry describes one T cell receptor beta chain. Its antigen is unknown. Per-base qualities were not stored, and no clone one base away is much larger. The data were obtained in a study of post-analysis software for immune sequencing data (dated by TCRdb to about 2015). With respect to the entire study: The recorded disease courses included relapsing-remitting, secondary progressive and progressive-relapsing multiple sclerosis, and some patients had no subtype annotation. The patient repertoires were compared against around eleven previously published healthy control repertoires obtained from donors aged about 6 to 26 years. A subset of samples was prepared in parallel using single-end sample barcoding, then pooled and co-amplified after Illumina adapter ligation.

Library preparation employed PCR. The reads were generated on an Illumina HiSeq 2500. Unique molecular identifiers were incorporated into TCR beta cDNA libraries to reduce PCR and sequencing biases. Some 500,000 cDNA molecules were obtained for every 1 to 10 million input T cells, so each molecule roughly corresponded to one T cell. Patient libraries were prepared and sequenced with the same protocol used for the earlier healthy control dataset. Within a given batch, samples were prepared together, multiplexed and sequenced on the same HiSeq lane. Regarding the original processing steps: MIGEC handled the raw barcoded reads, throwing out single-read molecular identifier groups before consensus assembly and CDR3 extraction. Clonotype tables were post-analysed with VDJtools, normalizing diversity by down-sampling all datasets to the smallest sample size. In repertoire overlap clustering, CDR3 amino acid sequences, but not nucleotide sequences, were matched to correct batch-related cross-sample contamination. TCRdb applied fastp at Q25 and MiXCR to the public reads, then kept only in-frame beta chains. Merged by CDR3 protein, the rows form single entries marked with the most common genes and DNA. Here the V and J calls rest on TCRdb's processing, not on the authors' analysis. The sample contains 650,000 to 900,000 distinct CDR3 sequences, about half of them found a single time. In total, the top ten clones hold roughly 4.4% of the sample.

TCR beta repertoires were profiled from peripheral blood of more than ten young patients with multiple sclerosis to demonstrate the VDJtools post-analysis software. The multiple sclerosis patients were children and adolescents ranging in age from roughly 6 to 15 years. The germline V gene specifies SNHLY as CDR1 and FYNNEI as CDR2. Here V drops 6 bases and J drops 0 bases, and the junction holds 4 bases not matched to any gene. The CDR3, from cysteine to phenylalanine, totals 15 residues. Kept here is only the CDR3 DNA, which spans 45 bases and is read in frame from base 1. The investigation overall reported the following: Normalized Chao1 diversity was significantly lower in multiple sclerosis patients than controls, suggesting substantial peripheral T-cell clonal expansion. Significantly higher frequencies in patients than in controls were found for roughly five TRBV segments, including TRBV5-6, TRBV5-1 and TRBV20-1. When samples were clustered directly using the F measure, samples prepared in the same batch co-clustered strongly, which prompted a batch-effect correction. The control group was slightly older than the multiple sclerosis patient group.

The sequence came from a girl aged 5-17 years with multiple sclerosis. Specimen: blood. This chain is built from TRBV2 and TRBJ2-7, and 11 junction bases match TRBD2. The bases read TGTGCCAGCAGATTTACTAGCGGGGGCTCCTACGAGCAGTACTTC. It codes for CASRFTSGGSYEQYF.